The clone carrying this TCR beta chain came up a few times. V gave up 5 bases and J gave up 0 bases, with 11 bases separating them. This CDR3 region has 15 residues. Germline V gives CDR1 LNHDA, CDR2 SQIVND (reference sequence). TCRdb's copy holds only in-frame clones and misses some; the assay was immunoSEQ multiplex PCR. The data show about 52,000 clones, 85% to 95% seen once. These data are taken from a study of T cell changes during pregnancy in multiple sclerosis. V and J are TRBV19 and TRBJ1-5; maybe TRBD1 (5 bases). The specimen was CD4+ T cells from peripheral blood mononuclear cells, collected in the third trimester of pregnancy. The sequence was collected from a female donor with multiple sclerosis, enrolled in a pregnancy study. CDR3 nucleotides: TGTGCCAGTAGTCAGCTCAGGGTTAGCAATCAGCCCCAGCATTTT. Translating gives CASSQLRVSNQPQHF.